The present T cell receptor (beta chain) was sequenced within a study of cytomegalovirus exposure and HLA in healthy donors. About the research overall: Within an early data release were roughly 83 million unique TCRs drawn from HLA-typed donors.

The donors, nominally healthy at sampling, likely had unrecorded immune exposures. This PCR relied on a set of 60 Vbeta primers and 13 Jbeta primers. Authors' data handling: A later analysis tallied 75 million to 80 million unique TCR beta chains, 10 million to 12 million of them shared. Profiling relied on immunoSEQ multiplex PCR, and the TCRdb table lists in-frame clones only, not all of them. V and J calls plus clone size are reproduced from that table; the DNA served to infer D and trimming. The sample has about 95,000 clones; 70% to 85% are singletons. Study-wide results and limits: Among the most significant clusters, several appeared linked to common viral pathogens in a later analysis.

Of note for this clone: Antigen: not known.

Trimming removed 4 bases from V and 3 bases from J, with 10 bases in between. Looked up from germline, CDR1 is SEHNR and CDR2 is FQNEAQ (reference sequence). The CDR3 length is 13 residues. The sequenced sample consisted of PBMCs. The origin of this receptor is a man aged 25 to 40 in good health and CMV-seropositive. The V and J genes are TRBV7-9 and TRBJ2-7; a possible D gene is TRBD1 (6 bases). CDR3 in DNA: TGTGCCAGCAGCTGGGCAGGGGACTACGAGCAGTACTTC. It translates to CASSWAGDYEQYF. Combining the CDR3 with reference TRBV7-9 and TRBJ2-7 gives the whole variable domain DTGVSQNPRHKITKRGQNVTFRCDPISEHNRLYWYRQTLGQGPEFLTYFQNEAQLEKSRLLSDRFSAERPKGSFSTLEIQRTEQGDSAMYLCASSWAGDYEQYFGPGTRLTVT.